This T cell receptor (beta chain) was observed in a study of cytomegalovirus exposure and HLA in healthy donors. Across the study: A prior analysis found fewer than 120 million unique TCR beta sequences from approximately 190 million T cells.

Study-level findings and limits: A later analysis associated 16,000 or so TCR beta sequences with HLA alleles at a 0.05 false discovery rate.

The PCR contained 60 Vbeta and 13 Jbeta primers. Produced via immunoSEQ multiplex PCR; TCRdb's table is partial and in-frame only. Counted here are about 130,000 clones, approximately 80% occurring once; the ten biggest clones make up 2.5% to 3.5%. The CDR3 has 16 amino acids. The junction had 7 bases not matched to a gene; V was cut back by 3 bases and J by 6 bases. The germline CDR1 and CDR2 sequences are LNHDA and SQIVND (reference sequence). As concerns this clone: The antigen is unknown.

The sequence derives from a man in his forties in good health and CMV-seronegative. The sample comprised PBMCs. J is TRBJ2-1 and V is TRBV19; 11 nucleotides align to TRBD2. CDR3 sequence reads: CASSMSTGTSGNEQFF. CDR3 DNA sequence: TGTGCCAGTAGTATGAGCACCGGGACTAGCGGCAATGAGCAGTTCTTC.